Shown below are 20 T cell receptor beta chains from a single sample sequenced in a study of T cell repertoires in cytomegalovirus infection. TCRdb itself ran the reads through MiXCR, one entry per CDR3 protein. The table has hundreds of thousands of distinct CDR3 sequences, around 10% seen once. Sequenced sample: PBMCs. These TCRs come from a human donor in good health (CMV status not recorded). Some clones in this sample may be carry-over from other donors' samples.

At least ten counts were recorded for this clonotype. V gene TRBV29-1 combines with J gene TRBJ2-1, with D unclear. This CDR3 spans 13 amino acids. Trimming left V 3 bases short and J 0 bases short, with 6 bases between. In germline, CDR1 is SQVTM, CDR2 ANQGSEA. CDR3 in amino acids: CSVEPSSYNEQFF. CDR3 bases: TGCAGCGTTGAGCCGAGCTCCTACAATGAGCAGTTCTTC.

This clonotype came up many times. DNA for the CDR3: TGCAGCGTTGAAGGGGACAGGGCTTTTCAGTTCTTC. It is translated as CSVEGDRAFQFF. This rearrangement joins TRBV29-1 to TRBJ2-1, with 9 bases identical to TRBD1. V was pared by 1 base and J by 13 bases, with 5 bases of the junction left unmatched. CDR3 length: 12 residues. Germline-derived CDR1 and CDR2 are SQVTM and ANQGSEA.

V is TRBV6-2 or TRBV6-3 and J is TRBJ2-2; D not resolved. Germline CDR1 MNHEY, CDR2 SVGEGT. The CDR3 totals 16 residues. Trimming stripped 6 bases from V and 9 bases from J, with 23 bases between. The CDR3 nucleotides read TGTGCCAGCAGCCTTACCAGGACGGGTGGATCCCGGGAGCTGTTTTTT. Translated: CASSLTRTGGSRELFF.

The chain links TRBV28 to TRBJ1-3; no firm D call. The CDR3 has 13 residues. CDR1 and CDR2 from the germline V gene are MDHEN and SYDVKM. Trimming removed 7 bases at V and 4 bases at J, with 11 bases between. CDR3 DNA: TGTGCCAGCAAGAGGTTTCTGGGAAACACCATATATTTT. It codes for CASKRFLGNTIYF.

This clonotype was seen many times. V usage is TRBV6-2 or TRBV6-3 and J usage is TRBJ2-1, with D perhaps TRBD2 (5 bases). Germline V gene sequence: CDR1 MNHEY, CDR2 SVGEGT. Trimming took 6 bases from V and 5 from J, leaving 14 bases between them. This CDR3 spans 14 amino acids. This chain's CDR3 is CASSRGNPHNEQFF. The CDR3 nucleotides are TGTGCCAGCAGCCGGGGTAACCCCCACAATGAGCAGTTCTTC.

This clonotype was observed many times. The rearrangement links TRBV28 to TRBJ2-7; D tentatively reads TRBD1 or TRBD2 (5 bases each). Germline V gives CDR1 MDHEN, CDR2 SYDVKM. This CDR3 region has 15 residues. V lost 6 bases and J lost 6, with 21 bases in between. The CDR3: CASSRDPRELGEQYF. In DNA, the CDR3 is TGTGCCAGCAGCCGGGACCCCAGGGAGTTGGGCGAGCAGTACTTC.

Ten or more counts support this clonotype. The chain is built from TRBV7-8 and TRBJ1-2, with TRBD1 matching over 9 bases. This CDR3 contains 16 residues. Losses at the gene ends were 3 bases for V and 4 bases for J; bases not matched to a gene: 9. CDR1 is SGHVS, CDR2 FQNEAQ, per germline. CDR3 nucleotides: TGTGCCAGCAGCTTCGTAACAGGGGGCGGAGGCTATGGCTACACCTTC. It is translated as CASSFVTGGGGYGYTF.

This clonotype was recorded many times. This sequence joins TRBV15 and TRBJ2-1; TRBD2 matches at 9 bases. The junction had 12 bases not matched to a gene; V was cut back by 4 bases and J by 11 bases. This CDR3 comprises 15 residues. Germline V CDR1 and CDR2: LNHNV, YYDKDF (reference sequence). As DNA, the CDR3 is TGTGCCACCAGCATTAAGCGGGGGGCTGAAACCCAGCAGTTCTTC. Its translation: CATSIKRGAETQQFF.

Ten or more counts support this clonotype. V usage is TRBV20-1 and J usage is TRBJ1-2; the match to TRBD1 covers 12 bases. V was pared by 6 bases and J by 0 bases, with 5 bases of the junction left unmatched. Germline CDR1 reads DFQATT; CDR2 reads SNEGSKA (reference sequence). The CDR3 covers 15 residues. CDR3 in DNA: TGCAGTGCCGGGACAGGGGGCATAGCTAACTATGGCTACACCTTC. This gives the protein CSAGTGGIANYGYTF.

There are many counts of this clonotype. The chain uses TRBV28 and TRBJ1-6; 9 bases align to TRBD1. J gave up 11 bases and V 5 bases, and 10 bases lay outside the gene matches. Germline assignment: CDR1 MDHEN and CDR2 SYDVKM. This CDR3 comprises 15 residues. As DNA, the CDR3 is TGTGCCAGCAGTCCTCCGGGACAGGGTGTAGCACCCCTCCACTTT. It specifies CASSPPGQGVAPLHF. The full variable domain, with the rest looked up from reference TRBV28 and TRBJ1-6, is DVKVTQSSRYLVKRTGEKVFLECVQDMDHENMFWYRQDPGLGLRLIYFSYDVKMKEKGDIPEGYSVSREKKERFSLILESASTNQTSMYLCASSPPGQGVAPLHFGNGTRLTVT.

This clonotype appeared many times. The chain combines TRBV11-2 with TRBJ1-1; 9 bases agree with TRBD1. The CDR3 extends over 12 amino acids. Germline CDR1 reads SGHAT; CDR2 reads FQNNGV. Trimming at V came to 4 bases and at J to 8 bases, leaving 2 bases not matched to a gene. The DNA for the CDR3 is TGTGCCAGCAGCTACAGGGGGCCCGAAGCTTTCTTT. It codes for CASSYRGPEAFF.

This clonotype was detected only a few times. V usage is TRBV5-1 and J usage is TRBJ2-2, with D uncertain. CDR1 and CDR2 (germline): SGHRS, YFSETQ. The CDR3 length is 12 residues. CDR3 bases: TGCGCTTCGAATACGAACACCGGGGAGCTGTTTTTT. Translating gives CASNTNTGELFF.

This clonotype was seen at least ten times. J is TRBJ2-1 and V is TRBV6-1; TRBD1 might be the D (7 bases). V gave up 5 bases and J gave up 2 bases, with 16 bases separating them. The length of the CDR3 is 16 residues. CDR1 MNHNS and CDR2 SASEGT come from the germline V gene. The CDR3 nucleotides are TGTGCCAGCAGTTATAGCGGACAGGCAACCTACAATGAGCAGTTCTTC. As protein: CASSYSGQATYNEQFF.

This clonotype was counted between two and nine times. The chain combines TRBV20-1 with TRBJ2-1; the match to TRBD2 covers 9 bases. The germline gives CDR1 DFQATT, CDR2 SNEGSKA (reference sequence). Trimming at V came to 8 bases and at J to 7 bases, leaving 18 bases not matched to a gene. This CDR3 contains 16 residues. As DNA, the CDR3 is TGCAGTCAACAACCAGCGGGGGGACCTCTGGGAAATGAGCAGTTCTTC. It translates to CSQQPAGGPLGNEQFF.

This clonotype was counted ten times or more. The chain carries TRBV10-3 and TRBJ2-1; no firm D call. Germline V gene data show CDR1 as ENHRY and CDR2 as SYGVKD. V lost 5 bases and J 10 bases, leaving 9 bases between the germline ends. The CDR3 has 11 residues. CDR3 coding DNA: TGTGCCATCAGTAACTTGACGGAGCAGTTCTTC. Amino acids: CAISNLTEQFF.

This clonotype was seen a few times. The V and J genes are TRBV29-1 and TRBJ1-2; D uncertain. V shed 5 bases and J shed 2 bases, with 12 bases lying between them. The CDR3 loop spans 13 amino acids. Germline lookup yields CDR1 SQVTM and CDR2 ANQGSEA. CDR3 DNA sequence: TGCAGCGTTAAGCCAGGTTTAAACTATGGCTACACCTTC. Amino acid sequence: CSVKPGLNYGYTF.

In its sample, this clonotype was seen many times. The chain uses TRBV28 and TRBJ2-5, with TRBD2 matching over 8 bases. Germline V CDR1 and CDR2: MDHEN, SYDVKM. V shed 5 bases and J 5 bases; nucleotides not matched to a gene: 13. The CDR3 runs 16 residues. As DNA, the CDR3 is TGTGCCAGCAGTAAAGGGGCGGGGGGCCTGAGGGAGACCCAGTACTTC. It is translated as CASSKGAGGLRETQYF.

The chain recombines TRBV20-1 with TRBJ1-2; TRBD1 might be the D (6 bases). The CDR3 runs 13 residues. The V end lost 8 bases, the J end lost 0 bases, and 13 bases lay between the germline ends. Germline CDR1 and CDR2: DFQATT and SNEGSKA (reference sequence). Written as DNA, the CDR3 is TGCAGTACCCGACAGGACTCTAACTATGGCTACACCTTC. The encoded protein is CSTRQDSNYGYTF.

This clonotype was picked up a small number of times. The V and J genes are TRBV10-3 and TRBJ2-1; TRBD1 aligns across 7 bases. This CDR3 comprises 18 residues. Germline V lookup: CDR1 ENHRY, CDR2 SYGVKD. The J segment lost 7 bases and the V segment lost 0 bases, leaving 15 bases of the junction unmatched. CDR3 sequence (DNA): TGTGCCATCAGTGAGTCGAAGTGGAGACAGGGCATGACTAATGAGCAGTTCTTC. Protein: CAISESKWRQGMTNEQFF.

There are a few counts of this clonotype. The chain is built from TRBV4-2 and TRBJ1-5, with D possibly being TRBD1 (5 bases). Trimming shortened V by 0 bases and J by 6 bases, and 15 bases separated the two germline ends. CDR3 length equals 16 residues. Germline V gives CDR1 LGHNA, CDR2 YNFKEQ. CDR3 nucleotides: TGTGCCAGCAGCCAAGATAGGATAGGGGCCCTTCAGCCCCAGCATTTT. It is translated as CASSQDRIGALQPQHF.